Each of the 25 T cell receptor beta chains below was sequenced from the same sample in a study of T cell responses to AZD1222 COVID-19 vaccine. Sequenced by immunoSEQ multiplex PCR; TCRdb stores in-frame clones only, minus some. Altogether about 82,000 clones are present, roughly nine tenths being singletons, with the ten largest covering 5.2%. The source was peripheral blood, collected on day 0 of AZD1222 vaccination. These receptors were collected from an adult in good health.

The chain joins TRBV11-3 to TRBJ2-5; D uncertain. Trimming cost V 1 base and J 2 bases, with 11 bases left between them. There are 15 residues in the CDR3. Germline V gives CDR1 SGHNT, CDR2 YENEEA. Here the CDR3 reads CASSLGQWGQETQYF. In DNA, the CDR3 is TGTGCCAGCAGCTTAGGGCAGTGGGGTCAAGAGACCCAGTACTTC.

CDR3 DNA: TGTGCCAGCAGCTTAATGCCCCGGCCGACAGGGACTGGAAACACCATATATTTT. Its protein product is CASSLMPRPTGTGNTIYF. This rearrangement joins TRBV7-8 to TRBJ1-3, with 7 positions matching TRBD1. The V gene end was trimmed by 2 bases and the J gene end by 2 bases; junction bases not matched to a gene: 12. CDR1 and CDR2 from the germline V gene are SGHVS and FQNEAQ. The CDR3 is 18 amino acids.

This clone was found once. The chain uses TRBV10-1 and TRBJ2-5, with D unresolved. V dropped 0 bases and J dropped 0 bases, with 5 bases sitting between them. Germline V gives CDR1 WNHNN, CDR2 SYGVQD (reference sequence). The length of the CDR3 is 14 residues. The CDR3 protein is CASSESGHQETQYF. DNA for the CDR3: TGCGCCAGCAGTGAGTCAGGCCACCAAGAGACCCAGTACTTC.

This chain uses TRBV19 with TRBJ2-1, with D possibly being TRBD1 (6 bases). Per germline, CDR1 LNHDA and CDR2 SQIVND (reference sequence). The CDR3 is 15 amino acids. Trimming pared 2 bases from V and 0 bases from J, leaving 8 bases between. The CDR3 DNA reads as TGTGCCAGTAGTATATACAGGGCCTCCTACAATGAGCAGTTCTTC. This sequence encodes CASSIYRASYNEQFF.

The V call is TRBV3-1 (or the pseudogene TRBV3-2), the J call TRBJ1-5; D unresolved. CDR3 length: 14 amino acids. V lost 4 bases to trimming and J lost 1 base, with 8 bases between them. Looked up from germline, CDR1 is LGHDT and CDR2 is YNNKEL (reference sequence). The CDR3 DNA is TGTGCCAGCAGCCTTGAAGGGAGCAATCAGCCCCAGCATTTT. Translating it yields CASSLEGSNQPQHF.

The V and J genes are TRBV19 and TRBJ1-2; no definite D call. CDR3 length equals 14 residues. The V gene's germline CDR1 is LNHDA and CDR2 SQIVND (reference sequence). Trimming took off 1 base at V and 4 bases at J, with 10 bases between the two ends. The CDR3 DNA follows: TGTGCCAGTAGTATAGTGGAGTTAGGCTATGGCTACACCTTC. This gives the protein CASSIVELGYGYTF.

The DNA for the CDR3 is TGTGCCAGCAGCTTAGAGGGGCGTACTAGCGGGTACAATGAGCAGTTCTTC. This translates into CASSLEGRTSGYNEQFF. The chain uses TRBV11-3 and TRBJ2-1; 9 nucleotides agree with TRBD2. Trimming removed 0 bases from V and 4 bases from J; junction bases left unmatched: 7. Germline V gene data show CDR1 as SGHNT and CDR2 as YENEEA. CDR3 length: 17 amino acids.

The chain combines TRBV7-2 with TRBJ1-5; the D is unclear. Trimming took off 1 base at V and 7 bases at J, with 14 bases between the two ends. Per the germline V gene, CDR1 is SGHTA and CDR2 is FQGNSA. CDR3 length: 15 residues. The CDR3 is CASSLVWSQEQPQHF. The CDR3 DNA reads as TGTGCCAGCAGCTTAGTGTGGTCCCAGGAGCAGCCCCAGCATTTT.

CDR3 in amino acids: CASSVDGNEQFF. The CDR3 bases are TGTGCCAGCAGCGTAGACGGCAATGAGCAGTTCTTC. V is TRBV9 and J is TRBJ2-1; no reliable D call. This CDR3 region has 12 residues. Trimming shortened V by 0 bases and J by 6 bases, and 4 bases separated the two germline ends. Looked up from germline, CDR1 is SGDLS and CDR2 is YYNGEE. Looking up the rest from reference TRBV9 and TRBJ2-1 gives the full variable domain: DSGVTQTPKHLITATGQRVTLRCSPRSGDLSVYWYQQSLDQGLQFLIQYYNGEERAKGNILERFSAQQFPDLHSELNLSSLELGDSALYFCASSVDGNEQFFGPGTRLTVL.

The rearrangement joins TRBV16 to TRBJ1-1; no reliable D call. V dropped 1 base and J dropped 1 base, with 10 bases sitting between them. Germline values: CDR1 KGHSY, CDR2 FQNENV. There are 15 residues in the CDR3. CDR3 sequence reads: CASSQFRSGNTEAFF. CDR3 bases: TGTGCCAGCAGCCAATTTCGGTCGGGGAACACTGAAGCTTTCTTT.

J is TRBJ1-5 and V is TRBV5-6; D is unresolved. The CDR3 has 14 residues. V lost 3 bases, J lost 8 bases, and 15 bases lay in between. Germline lookup yields CDR1 SGHDT and CDR2 YYEEEE. The DNA of the CDR3 is TGTGCCAGCAGCTATACCGGGGATGGAGAGCCCCAGCATTTT. This gives the protein CASSYTGDGEPQHF.

The rearrangement joins TRBV19 to TRBJ1-2; unclear D gene. Germline values: CDR1 LNHDA, CDR2 SQIVND (reference sequence). With 9 bases removed from V and 2 bases from J, the gap between germline ends came to 13 bases. CDR3 size: 13 residues. The CDR3 here is CASAFLGNYGYTF. The CDR3, as DNA: TGTGCCAGCGCGTTCCTCGGAAACTATGGCTACACCTTC.

This chain links TRBV27 with TRBJ1-1; D unclear. Germline loops: CDR1 MNHEY, CDR2 SMNVEV (reference sequence). The V end lost 4 bases, the J end lost 6 bases, and 18 bases lay between the germline ends. The CDR3 totals 15 residues. The CDR3 protein is CASSYGRGRGAEAFF. CDR3 in DNA: TGTGCCAGCAGTTACGGCCGTGGGCGCGGGGCTGAAGCTTTCTTT.

This clone showed up just once. This chain connects TRBV3-1 (or the pseudogene TRBV3-2) to TRBJ1-1; D uncertain. The CDR3 covers 11 residues. Germline V gene data show CDR1 as LGHDT and CDR2 as YNNKEL (reference sequence). V shed 2 bases and J shed 6 bases, with 4 bases lying between them. CDR3 protein: CASSQSAEAFF. Here the CDR3 DNA reads TGTGCCAGCAGCCAATCAGCTGAAGCTTTCTTT.

The chain is built from TRBV6-4 and TRBJ2-1; 7 positions agree with TRBD2. V shed 0 bases, J shed 8 bases, and the junction held 10 bases outside the gene matches. The CDR3 extends over 16 amino acids. From germline, CDR1 is MRHNA and CDR2 SNTAGT. The CDR3 DNA sequence: TGTGCCAGCAGTGACTCAGCTAGCGGTACATACGATGAGCAGTTCTTC. Translating gives CASSDSASGTYDEQFF.

The J gene is TRBJ1-2, the V gene TRBV24-1, with no clear D. Trimming shortened V by 3 bases and J by 11 bases, and 15 bases separated the two germline ends. There are 13 residues in the CDR3. Germline CDR1 KGHDR, CDR2 SFDVKD. For the CDR3, the DNA is TGTGCCACCAGTGATCGGACCGTGGAAGCGTACACCTTC. This translates into CATSDRTVEAYTF.

This clone showed up just a few times. This chain links TRBV12-3 or TRBV12-4 with TRBJ1-2, with D possibly TRBD1 on 5 matching bases. This CDR3 contains 13 residues. V gave up 6 bases and J gave up 3 bases, with 11 bases separating them. This chain's CDR3 is CASRIQAYYGYTF. CDR3 sequence (DNA): TGTGCCAGCAGGATACAGGCATACTATGGCTACACCTTC.

This chain connects TRBV24-1 to TRBJ2-7; TRBD1 agrees at 9 bases. This CDR3 is built from 14 residues. The junction had 3 bases not matched to a gene; V was cut back by 2 bases and J by 5 bases. CDR1 and CDR2 (germline): KGHDR, SFDVKD. This CDR3 is CATSDSGTGNEQYF. The CDR3 nucleotides are TGTGCCACCAGTGATTCTGGGACAGGGAACGAGCAGTACTTC.

This clone has a single count. The chain recombines TRBV3-1 (or the pseudogene TRBV3-2) with TRBJ2-7; 10 bases are a match to TRBD1. Germline CDR1 LGHDT, CDR2 YNNKEL (reference sequence). Germline trimming cut 5 bases from V and 6 bases from J; bases unmatched to any gene: 7. The length of the CDR3 is 14 residues. DNA for the CDR3: TGTGCCAGCAGCACCTGGGACAGGGGTAGCGAGCAGTACTTC. Protein: CASSTWDRGSEQYF.

V usage is TRBV9 and J usage is TRBJ1-3; no firm D call. This CDR3 region has 15 residues. The germline V gene encodes CDR1 SGDLS and CDR2 YYNGEE. V was pared by 7 bases and J by 2 bases, with 16 bases between. CDR3 in DNA: TGTGCCAGCGGTCGAGTGAGCTACGCTGGAAACACCATATATTTT. As protein: CASGRVSYAGNTIYF.

This chain uses TRBV5-5 with TRBJ1-3; D remains unclear. V lost 3 bases and J lost 2, with 9 bases in between. The length of the CDR3 is 14 residues. Germline V gene lookup returns CDR1 SGHKS and CDR2 YYEKEE (reference sequence). The CDR3 here is CASSWRTAGNTIYF. CDR3 in DNA: TGTGCCAGCAGCTGGAGGACGGCTGGAAACACCATATATTTT.

This CDR3 reads CASSQLTNTEAFF. The CDR3 bases are TGTGCCAGCAGCCAACTCACGAACACTGAAGCTTTCTTT. This chain joins TRBV3-1 (or the pseudogene TRBV3-2) and TRBJ1-1; D not certain. The V end lost 2 bases, the J end lost 1 base, and 5 bases lay between the germline ends. This CDR3 has 13 amino acids. CDR1 is LGHDT and CDR2 is YNNKEL in the germline V gene (reference sequence).

In its sample, this clone was seen a few times. The chain links TRBV11-2 to TRBJ1-2; D possibly corresponds to TRBD1 (5 bases). CDR1 is SGHAT, CDR2 FQNNGV, per germline. Trimming cost V 3 bases and J 2 bases, with 16 bases left between them. The CDR3 length is 16 residues. The CDR3 DNA reads TGTGCCAGCAGCTTGTCAGGGAAGTCCCTAAACTATGGCTACACCTTC. Its protein product is CASSLSGKSLNYGYTF.

Concerning this clone itself: Other DNA variants within this sample encode the same CDR3. V and J are TRBV19 and TRBJ2-1, with TRBD2 as a possible D gene (7 bases). This CDR3 contains 17 residues. CDR1 is LNHDA, CDR2 SQIVND, per germline (reference sequence). Trimming removed 8 bases at V and 9 bases at J, with 29 bases between. Here the CDR3 reads CASLIDLSTGGGGEQFF. Here the CDR3 DNA reads TGTGCCAGTCTTATAGATCTATCGACAGGAGGGGGGGGTGAGCAGTTCTTC. Complete variable domain (other parts from reference TRBV19 and TRBJ2-1): DGGITQSPKYLFRKEGQNVTLSCEQNLNHDAMYWYRQDPGQGLRLIYYSQIVNDFQKGDIAEGYSVSREKKESFPLTVTSAQKNPTAFYLCASLIDLSTGGGGEQFFGPGTRLTVL.

The J gene is TRBJ2-3, the V gene TRBV2, with no clear D. V lost 10 bases and J 2 bases, leaving 13 bases between the germline ends. CDR3 size: 13 residues. Germline CDR1 and CDR2: SNHLY and FYNNEI. CDR3 coding DNA: TGTGCCATTATTAGGGATCTCACAGATACGCAGTATTTT. Translation: CAIIRDLTDTQYF.